Below are 18 T cell receptor beta chains sequenced from a single sample in a study of PD-L1 blockade in urothelial cancer. Regarding time point: pretreatment peripheral blood. Sequenced by immunoSEQ multiplex PCR; TCRdb stores in-frame clones only, minus some. The data show just under 65,000 clones, 80% to 90% seen once. This material consisted of PBMCs, taken around atezolizumab (anti-PD-L1) treatment. The receptors derive from a man aged 65 to 79 with urothelial cancer.

This chain connects TRBV11-2 to TRBJ2-3; the match to TRBD2 covers 7 bases. The CDR3 length is 16 residues. Trimming cost V 1 base and J 0 bases; bases outside gene matches: 4. Looked up from germline, CDR1 is SGHAT and CDR2 is FQNNGV. The CDR3 region is CASSLAAGESTDTQYF. The CDR3 bases are TGTGCCAGCAGCTTAGCGGCGGGAGAAAGCACAGATACGCAGTATTTT.

This sequence joins TRBV5-1 and TRBJ2-7; 8 bases are a match to TRBD2. The CDR3 contains 15 residues. Germline V lookup: CDR1 SGHRS, CDR2 YFSETQ. The V segment lost 4 bases and the J segment 2 bases; nucleotides outside the gene matches: 8. The DNA of the CDR3 is TGCGCCAGCAGCCCCCCCGCGGGAGGAACCTACGAGCAGTACTTC. This encodes CASSPPAGGTYEQYF.

CDR3 in amino acids: CASSFSGQLNTEAFF. CDR3 in DNA: TGTGCCAGCAGCTTCTCGGGACAACTGAACACTGAAGCTTTCTTT. The V call is TRBV11-2, the J call TRBJ1-1, with D perhaps TRBD1 (6 bases). This CDR3 contains 15 residues. The V and J ends lost 3 bases and 0 bases respectively, with 11 bases between them. Germline V lookup: CDR1 SGHAT, CDR2 FQNNGV.

This clone was counted once. The rearrangement uses TRBV28 and TRBJ1-2; D might be TRBD1 (6 bases). The ends were cut back, 5 bases at V and 6 bases at J, with 10 bases in the middle. The CDR3 sequence is 12 residues long. Germline CDR1 and CDR2: MDHEN and SYDVKM. CDR3 sequence: CASSLYRDGYTF. The CDR3 region has the DNA TGTGCCAGCAGTCTATACAGGGATGGCTACACCTTC.

The V gene is TRBV7-2, the J gene TRBJ2-3; no definite D call. Germline V gene lookup returns CDR1 SGHTA and CDR2 FQGNSA. This CDR3 is 13 amino acids long. The V end lost 4 bases, the J end lost 6 bases, and 11 bases lay between the germline ends. The DNA of the CDR3 is TGTGCCAGCAGCTCCTCGGTTGCGGATACGCAGTATTTT. Its translation: CASSSSVADTQYF.

This rearrangement joins TRBV7-9 to TRBJ2-3; 7 nucleotides agree with TRBD2. Per germline, CDR1 SEHNR and CDR2 FQNEAQ (reference sequence). CDR3 length: 18 amino acids. V was clipped by 8 bases and J by 2 bases; unmatched bases: 19. The CDR3 nucleotides read TGTGCCAGCCCCAAAGTTCTGGGGGGGGACTCAGACACAGATACGCAGTATTTT. It yields the protein CASPKVLGGDSDTDTQYF.

The gene calls are TRBV28 and TRBJ2-1; D remains ambiguous. The ends were cut back, 2 bases at V and 6 bases at J, with 5 bases in the middle. The CDR3 sequence is 12 residues long. Germline V CDR1 and CDR2: MDHEN, SYDVKM. This CDR3 reads CASSLGLNEQFF. The CDR3, as DNA: TGTGCCAGCAGTTTAGGCCTCAATGAGCAGTTCTTC.

V and J are TRBV4-3 and TRBJ1-3; D is unclear. The CDR3 has 16 amino acids. Germline CDR1 and CDR2: LGHNA and YSLEER. V dropped 1 base and J dropped 4 bases, with 14 bases sitting between them. Written as DNA, the CDR3 is TGCGCCAGCAGCCAAGCGGCGGGAGGGCAAGGAAACACCATATATTTT. This sequence encodes CASSQAAGGQGNTIYF.

This clone was detected once. V usage is TRBV28 and J usage is TRBJ1-4; a weak D match, TRBD1 (5 bases). V gave up 6 bases and J gave up 9 bases, with 14 bases separating them. This CDR3 contains 13 residues. The germline V gene has CDR1 MDHEN and CDR2 SYDVKM. The CDR3 sequence is CASRGRESKKLFF. In DNA form, the CDR3 reads TGTGCCAGCAGAGGCAGGGAATCAAAAAAACTGTTTTTT.

Written as DNA, the CDR3 is TGCGCCAGCAGCCGTGAAGAGACCCAGTACTTC. Its protein is CASSREETQYF. The chain carries TRBV5-1 and TRBJ2-5; D is ambiguous. The V end lost 4 bases, the J end lost 3 bases, and 4 bases lay between the germline ends. This CDR3 comprises 11 residues. The germline gives CDR1 SGHRS, CDR2 YFSETQ. The full variable domain, its missing parts supplied by reference TRBV5-1 and TRBJ2-5, is KAGVTQTPRYLIKTRGQQVTLSCSPISGHRSVSWYQQTPGQGLQFLFEYFSETQRNKGNFPGRFSGRQFSNSRSEMNVSTLELGDSALYLCASSREETQYFGPGTRLLVL.

This chain joins TRBV5-4 and TRBJ2-2, with 11 bases matching TRBD1. V lost 2 bases to trimming and J lost 2 bases; unmatched junction nucleotides: 2. The V gene's germline CDR1 is SGHNT and CDR2 YYREEE (reference sequence). The CDR3 is 16 amino acids. In DNA, the CDR3 is TGTGCCAGCAGCTTCGGACAGGGGGCAAACACCGGGGAGCTGTTTTTT. Translated, it gives CASSFGQGANTGELFF.

V is TRBV13 and J is TRBJ1-1; TRBD1 might be the D (6 bases). Germline loops: CDR1 PRHDT, CDR2 FYEKMQ (reference sequence). CDR3 length: 15 amino acids. Trimming removed 0 bases from V and 4 bases from J, with 12 bases in between. The CDR3, as DNA: TGTGCCAGCAGCTTAGGCTACAGGGATGGCACTGAAGCTTTCTTT. This translates into CASSLGYRDGTEAFF. The full variable domain, its missing parts supplied by reference TRBV13 and TRBJ1-1, is AAGVIQSPRHLIKEKRETATLKCYPIPRHDTVYWYQQGPGQDPQFLISFYEKMQSDKGSIPDRFSAQQFSDYHSELNMSSLELGDSALYFCASSLGYRDGTEAFFGQGTRLTVV.

This clone occurred a few times. V usage is TRBV7-9 and J usage is TRBJ2-1, with 8 bases lining up with TRBD2. With 2 bases clipped from V and 7 bases from J, the junction kept 7 bases outside the gene matches. CDR3 length: 15 amino acids. CDR1 and CDR2 (germline): SEHNR, FQNEAQ (reference sequence). The CDR3 nucleotides read TGTGCCAGCAGCTTATCGGGAGGGATAGCAAATGAGCAGTTCTTC. Translation gives CASSLSGGIANEQFF.

A single count supports this clone. The gene calls are TRBV28 and TRBJ1-2; a weak D match, TRBD1 (5 bases). CDR1 is MDHEN and CDR2 is SYDVKM in the germline V gene. This CDR3 has 14 residues. With 10 bases removed from V and 3 bases from J, the gap between germline ends came to 18 bases. The CDR3 DNA reads TGTGCCATCTTACCTCCAGGGAGGGACTATGGCTACACCTTC. Its protein product is CAILPPGRDYGYTF.

The rearrangement uses TRBV4-1 and TRBJ2-1, with 11 bases matching TRBD2. Germline CDR1 and CDR2: MGHRA and YSYEKL. CDR3 length: 15 residues. V lost 5 bases and J lost 7; bases outside the gene matches: 7. The CDR3 loop reads CASSSGLAGLNEQFF. CDR3 DNA sequence: TGCGCCAGCAGCAGCGGACTAGCGGGCCTTAATGAGCAGTTCTTC.

The chain links TRBV29-1 to TRBJ2-1; 8 bases align to TRBD1. The CDR3 consists of 15 residues. CDR1 SQVTM and CDR2 ANQGSEA come from the germline V gene. Trimming at V came to 6 bases and at J to 7 bases, leaving 14 bases not matched to a gene. CDR3 region: CSVDDRGGGWNEQFF. The CDR3 DNA follows: TGCAGCGTGGACGACAGGGGAGGTGGGTGGAATGAGCAGTTCTTC.

The V call is TRBV6-6, the J call TRBJ2-1, with 12 positions matching TRBD2. The CDR3 is 15 amino acids. Germline values: CDR1 MNHNY, CDR2 SVGAGI (reference sequence). The V gene end was trimmed by 0 bases and the J gene end by 7 bases; junction bases not matched to a gene: 1. The CDR3 DNA follows: TGTGCCAGCAGTTACTCGACTAGCGGGAGTAATGAGCAGTTCTTC. This codes for CASSYSTSGSNEQFF.

The chain combines TRBV9 with TRBJ2-5; TRBD2 agrees at 8 bases. The CDR3 has 15 residues. Germline-derived CDR1 and CDR2 are SGDLS and YYNGEE. Germline trimming cut 4 bases from V and 6 bases from J; bases unmatched to any gene: 11. DNA for the CDR3: TGTGCCAGCAGCCCAAGCGGGAGTTATAGTAAGACCCAGTACTTC. Translation gives CASSPSGSYSKTQYF.